This T cell receptor beta chain was identified during a study of T cells in Graves' hyperthyroidism and ophthalmopathy. Study at large: Peripheral blood was collected at initial diagnosis, before any treatment.

Among the patients, aged 18 to 65, hyperthyroidism was newly diagnosed and had lasted under 2 months. RNA transcripts provided the source from which TCR beta CDR3 regions were amplified. An initial round of RT-PCR targeting the TCR CDR3 relied on the HTBI primer set. MiXCR, run by TCRdb on the multiplex PCR reads, gives a single entry per CDR3 protein. The sample has under 350,000 distinct CDR3 sequences; roughly a fifth are singletons. This CDR3 is built from 16 residues. CDR1 MGHRA and CDR2 YSYEKL come from the germline V gene. Trimming left V 1 base short and J 2 bases short, with 12 bases between.

Sequencing was performed on blood. V is TRBV4-1 and J is TRBJ1-5; D remains ambiguous. This sequence was found in a woman aged 50 to 60 with Graves' hyperthyroidism. The CDR3 reads CASSQVFGKGNQPQHF. In DNA, the CDR3 is TGCGCCAGCAGCCAAGTTTTCGGGAAAGGCAATCAGCCCCAGCATTTT.